Reported below is one T cell receptor beta chain. Antigen: not known. The data were obtained in a study of T cells in localized non-small cell lung cancer. General study points: It was uninvolved adjacent lung that showed the highest T cell clonality, exceeding tumor. The appearance of a median roughly 58 of the top 100 tumor clones was seen in adjacent lung. Owing to sequencing of a solitary tumor region, heterogeneity cannot be discounted.

Sequenced by immunoSEQ multiplex PCR; TCRdb stores in-frame clones only, minus some. The table records some 38,000 clones, roughly nine tenths of them present only once. This material consisted of peripheral blood, taken before any cancer treatment. The TCR originated in a female donor older than 55 with stage I lung adenocarcinoma.

CDR3 sequence: CASSSTGGEYEQYF. CDR3 nucleotides: TGTGCCAGCAGTTCGACGGGGGGCGAGTACGAGCAGTACTTC. This rearrangement joins TRBV7-9 to TRBJ2-7, with D possibly matching TRBD2 (7 bases). V dropped 6 bases and J dropped 4 bases, with 16 bases sitting between them. From germline, CDR1 is SEHNR and CDR2 FQNEAQ (reference sequence). The CDR3 loop spans 14 amino acids.